This TCR beta chain was recovered during a study of OX40 agonist ivuxolimab in advanced cancers. Findings of the study overall: Low clonal expansion, among the lowest seen, marked partial responders at 0.1-3.0 mg/kg. The authors also found low normalized T-cell clonal expansion in some nonresponders.

The table lists this clone with a count of one. The antigen remains unidentified. Profiled with immunoSEQ multiplex PCR; TCRdb holds only in-frame clones, not every one. The sample lists some 86,000 clones; about nine tenths were seen once. With 5 bases clipped from V and 0 bases from J, the junction kept 3 bases outside the gene matches. Looked up from germline, CDR1 is SGHNT and CDR2 is YYREEE (reference sequence). This CDR3 has 16 residues. The specimen comprised CD4+ or CD8+ T cells sorted from blood, sampled in a trial of the OX40 agonist ivuxolimab. The rearrangement joins TRBV5-4 to TRBJ1-6, with 9 positions matching TRBD1. This clonotype was sampled from an adult with an advanced solid tumor such as melanoma, head and neck, liver or kidney cancer. The CDR3 DNA follows: TGTGCCAGCAGAGGGACAGGGAGCTCCTATAATTCACCCCTCCACTTT. It translates to CASRGTGSSYNSPLHF.